These 4 T cell receptor beta chains came from one sample sequenced in a study of technical replicates of blood from a handful of donors. Produced via immunoSEQ multiplex PCR; TCRdb's table is partial and in-frame only. The sample records approximately 100,000 clones, 96% being singletons. Input material: T cells isolated from PBMCs. These TCRs come from a human donor in good health.

This clone was counted once. The genes are TRBV7-9 and TRBJ1-6, with 9 bases matching TRBD1. Germline CDR1 is SEHNR and CDR2 is FQNEAQ (reference sequence). With 5 bases clipped from V and 14 bases from J, the junction kept 13 bases outside the gene matches. This CDR3 comprises 15 residues. CDR3 nucleotides: TGTGCCAGCAGCCCAAGGACAGGGGTTGAACGAACCCTCCACTTT. Protein sequence: CASSPRTGVERTLHF.

The V gene is TRBV6-9, the J gene TRBJ1-1, with TRBD1 matching over 9 bases. The V gene's germline CDR1 is MNHGY and CDR2 SVAAGI. J gave up 1 base and V 1 base, and 7 bases lay outside the gene matches. CDR3 size: 17 residues. CDR3 residues: CASSYYDRGVRNTEAFF. The CDR3 DNA follows: TGTGCCAGCAGTTATTATGACAGGGGGGTTCGGAACACTGAAGCTTTCTTT.

In nucleotides, the CDR3 is TGCGCCAGCAGTAGTAGCGGGATCGGGTACGAGCAGTACTTC. Translated: CASSSSGIGYEQYF. The rearrangement uses TRBV10-1 and TRBJ2-7; 8 bases line up with TRBD2. Germline V gives CDR1 WNHNN, CDR2 SYGVQD (reference sequence). Losses at the gene ends were 5 bases for V and 4 bases for J; bases not matched to a gene: 7. The CDR3 spans 14 residues.

CDR3 sequence (DNA): TGTGCCAGCAGCTTAGTTACGGGAGCGGTCAATGAGCAGTTCTTC. Encoded protein: CASSLVTGAVNEQFF. The chain links TRBV7-9 to TRBJ2-1; D is perhaps TRBD2 (6 bases). The CDR3 runs 15 residues. Trimming removed 1 base at V and 6 bases at J, with 13 bases between. The germline V gene has CDR1 SEHNR and CDR2 FQNEAQ (reference sequence). Filled out from reference TRBV7-9 and TRBJ2-1, the complete variable domain reads DTGVSQNPRHKITKRGQNVTFRCDPISEHNRLYWYRQTLGQGPEFLTYFQNEAQLEKSRLLSDRFSAERPKGSFSTLEIQRTEQGDSAMYLCASSLVTGAVNEQFFGPGTRLTVL.